A single sample is the source of the 14 T cell receptor beta chains below, sequenced in a study of T cell responses to AZD1222 COVID-19 vaccine. Assay: immunoSEQ multiplex PCR; the TCRdb copy retains only in-frame clones and omits some. The table lists 95,000 to 150,000 clones, 85% to 90% of them singletons, with 2.5% to 4% in the top ten. This sample comprised peripheral blood, obtained on day 0 of AZD1222 vaccination. The receptors originated from an adult in good health.

The rearrangement joins TRBV30 to TRBJ1-6; D is undetermined. Germline V gene data show CDR1 as GTSNPN and CDR2 as SVGIG (reference sequence). The CDR3 runs 13 residues. Trimming shortened V by 2 bases and J by 3 bases, and 5 bases separated the two germline ends. DNA of the CDR3: TGTGCCTGGAGTTCTAGCTATAATTCACCCCTCCACTTT. Protein: CAWSSSYNSPLHF.

Remarks on this clone: This same CDR3 is encoded by further DNA sequences in the sample. The rearrangement uses TRBV7-2 and TRBJ2-3, with D perhaps being TRBD1 or TRBD2 (6 bases each). Germline CDR1 SGHTA, CDR2 FQGNSA. V was pared by 0 bases and J by 2 bases, with 9 bases between. This CDR3 is 15 amino acids long. CDR3 protein: CASSLAGGPTDTQYF. CDR3 sequence (DNA): TGTGCCAGCAGCTTAGCGGGGGGCCCCACAGATACGCAGTATTTT.

The chain is built from TRBV1 and TRBJ1-1; the table's D gene call, TRBD1, was not cross checked with the DNA. TRBV1 is classified as a pseudogene. This CDR3 spans 14 amino acids. The CDR3 bases are TGCACCAGCAGCCATCGGGCAGGGAATACTGAAGCTTTCTTT. It translates to CTSSHRAGNTEAFF.

This chain links TRBV12-2 with TRBJ1-1; no DNA check was done on the table's D call, TRBD1. TRBV12-2 is reported as a pseudogene. This CDR3 spans 17 amino acids. The CDR3, as DNA: TGTGCAAGTCGCTTAGCGGCATGTCAGGGTCAGAAAACTGAAGCTTTCTTT. Its translation: CASRLAACQGQKTEAFF.

The genes are TRBV7-6 and TRBJ1-1; 8 nucleotides agree with TRBD1. The V gene end was trimmed by 5 bases and the J gene end by 10 bases; junction bases not matched to a gene: 3. The germline gives CDR1 SGHVS, CDR2 FNYEAQ. There are 11 residues in the CDR3. The CDR3 DNA is TGTGCCAGCAGCCCAGGGGGCGTAGCTTTCTTT. It codes for CASSPGGVAFF.

The J gene is TRBJ1-2, the V gene TRBV10-2; 8 bases match TRBD1. The length of the CDR3 is 13 residues. Germline V lookup: CDR1 WSHSY, CDR2 SAAADI. J lost 7 bases, V lost 5 bases, and 6 bases had no gene match. CDR3 protein: CASSLGQGAGYTF. The CDR3 DNA reads TGCGCCAGCAGTTTAGGCCAGGGGGCTGGCTACACCTTC.

V is TRBV9 and J is TRBJ2-7; 9 bases match TRBD1. Germline trimming cut 4 bases from V and 2 bases from J; bases unmatched to any gene: 10. The CDR3 contains 16 residues. Germline assignment: CDR1 SGDLS and CDR2 YYNGEE. The CDR3 here is CASSPAPGQGAYEQYF. The CDR3 nucleotides read TGTGCCAGCAGCCCGGCGCCGGGACAGGGTGCCTACGAGCAGTACTTC.

The chain links TRBV30 to TRBJ2-5, with D unresolved. In germline, CDR1 is GTSNPN, CDR2 SVGIG (reference sequence). The CDR3 length is 11 residues. V lost 0 bases and J 5 bases, leaving 4 bases between the germline ends. This CDR3 reads CAWSVGETQYF. CDR3 in DNA: TGTGCCTGGAGTGTAGGGGAGACCCAGTACTTC.

The rearrangement joins TRBV10-3 to TRBJ1-1; 8 bases match TRBD1. Trimming removed 6 bases from V and 5 bases from J; junction bases left unmatched: 11. Looked up from germline, CDR1 is ENHRY and CDR2 is SYGVKD. The length of the CDR3 is 15 residues. The CDR3 sequence: CAISYEQGAGTEAFF. CDR3 DNA: TGTGCCATCAGCTATGAGCAGGGGGCTGGAACTGAAGCTTTCTTT.

This chain connects TRBV7-7 to TRBJ2-1; 7 positions match TRBD2. In germline, CDR1 is SSHAT, CDR2 FNYEAQ (reference sequence). V lost 1 base, J lost 7 bases, and 4 bases stayed unmatched. The CDR3 covers 14 residues. CDR3 region: CASSLGTRDNEQFF. In DNA form, the CDR3 reads TGTGCCAGCAGCTTAGGGACTAGGGATAATGAGCAGTTCTTC.

This clone is a singleton in its sample. The chain is built from TRBV14 and TRBJ1-5, with TRBD1 as a possible D gene (6 bases). The V end was cut by 8 bases, the J end by 6 bases, with 17 bases between. The germline V gene has CDR1 SGHDN and CDR2 FVKESK. The CDR3 sequence is 14 residues long. The CDR3, as DNA: TGTGCCAGCTCTCTACTAGGGGGTCGTCAGCCCCAGCATTTT. This encodes CASSLLGGRQPQHF.

The DNA of the CDR3 is TGTGCCAGCAGCAGTGGACAGGGCCCAGAGACCCAGTACTTC. Protein sequence: CASSSGQGPETQYF. The J gene is TRBJ2-5, the V gene TRBV5-4; 8 nucleotides match TRBD1. Trimming at V came to 4 bases and at J to 4 bases, leaving 6 bases not matched to a gene. Germline V gene data show CDR1 as SGHNT and CDR2 as YYREEE (reference sequence). The CDR3 is made up of 14 amino acids.

J is TRBJ2-6 and V is TRBV5-4; TRBD1 agrees at 7 bases. Trimming at V came to 3 bases and at J to 6 bases, leaving 9 bases not matched to a gene. Germline lookup yields CDR1 SGHNT and CDR2 YYREEE (reference sequence). The CDR3 extends over 16 amino acids. CDR3 loop: CASSSFQDRAANVLTF. The CDR3 DNA follows: TGTGCCAGCAGCTCCTTCCAAGACAGGGCGGCCAACGTCCTGACTTTC.

The chain employs TRBV6-5 and TRBJ2-1; 13 bases are a match to TRBD2. V dropped 7 bases and J dropped 4; count of bases not matched to a gene: 1. Germline CDR1 and CDR2: MNHEY and SVGAGI. The CDR3 extends over 14 amino acids. The CDR3 spells CASKLAGGYNEQFF. The CDR3 DNA is TGTGCCAGCAAACTAGCGGGAGGGTACAATGAGCAGTTCTTC.